These 5 T cell receptor beta chains share one sample of origin, sequenced in a study of tumor-infiltrating lymphocytes in primary liver carcinoma. cDNA specific to TCR beta was made from about 0.45 ug of total RNA, with a constant-region primer employed for priming. Slightly modified ARM-PCR served as the procedure for the TCR beta libraries. These libraries came from three rounds of nested multiplex PCR. With TRBV1-TRBV30 forward primers and a C-beta reverse primer, the first two PCR rounds were run for roughly 10 cycles each. TCRdb analysed the multiplex PCR reads with MiXCR anew, one entry per CDR3 protein. The sample contains tens of thousands of distinct CDR3 sequences, around 84% of which appear only once. Unsorted bulk tissue, roughly 19-33 mg of it, served as the source for co-extraction of RNA and DNA. What was sequenced was liver tumor tissue from sampling region 2. The sample's subset: tumor region T2, inferior pole. These receptors all come from a woman aged 25 to 45 with primary liver carcinoma and hepatitis B virus infection.

As to this clonotype: One junction end disagrees with the germline gene, perhaps due to a read error. The chain has TRBV4-3 and TRBJ2-4, with D unclear. CDR1 is LGHNA and CDR2 is YSLEER in the germline V gene. The CDR3 totals 15 residues. The CDR3 DNA is TGTGCCAGCAGCCAAGGTTGGGAAACCAAAAACACTCAGTATTTC. Encoded protein: CASSQGWETKNTQYF.

In the case of this clonotype: The junction departs from germline at one end; a sequencing error may be responsible. The V call is TRBV28, the J call TRBJ2-1; TRBD2 aligns across 11 bases. Germline V CDR1 and CDR2: MDHEN, SYDVKM. The CDR3 sequence is 20 residues long. DNA of the CDR3: TGTGCCAGGAGTTCTCCCTCTTCGGTTTTAGCGGGAGGGAGCCCCAATGAGCAGTTCTTC. It encodes CARSSPSSVLAGGSPNEQFF.

In regard to this clonotype: Sequence at one end of the junction differs from germline and may be a read error. The chain uses TRBV5-1 and TRBJ2-3, with 12 bases matching TRBD2. Germline V gene sequence: CDR1 SGHRS, CDR2 YFSETQ. The CDR3 has 16 residues. The CDR3 DNA follows: TGCACCAGCATCTCATCACTAGCGGGAGGAGCAGATACGCAGTATTTT. As protein: CTSISSLAGGADTQYF. The whole variable domain, filled in from reference TRBV5-1 and TRBJ2-3, reads KAGVTQTPRYLIKTRGQQVTLSCSPISGHRSVSWYQQTPGQGLQFLFEYFSETQRNKGNFPGRFSGRQFSNSRSEMNVSTLELGDSALYLCTSISSLAGGADTQYFGPGTRLTVL.

This clonotype was counted once. One end of the junction varies from germline; a read error may be responsible. The V call is TRBV29-1, the J call TRBJ2-4; either TRBD1 or TRBD2 may supply D (5 bases each). Germline V lookup: CDR1 SQVTM, CDR2 ANQGSEA. The CDR3 loop spans 14 amino acids. The CDR3 sequence: CSVRDPMGQNIQYF. The CDR3 nucleotides read TGCAGCGTCCGGGACCCAATGGGGCAAAATATTCAGTACTTC.

Details on this clonotype: This CDR3 fails to terminate in the conserved phenylalanine or tryptophan, so it likely reflects a read error. The J gene is TRBJ2-7, the V gene TRBV6-5; no clear D. Germline CDR1 MNHEY, CDR2 SVGAGI. The CDR3 consists of 13 residues. This chain's CDR3 is CASSYDSNYEQYL. The CDR3, as DNA: TGTGCCAGTAGTTACGACTCAAACTACGAGCAGTACCTC.